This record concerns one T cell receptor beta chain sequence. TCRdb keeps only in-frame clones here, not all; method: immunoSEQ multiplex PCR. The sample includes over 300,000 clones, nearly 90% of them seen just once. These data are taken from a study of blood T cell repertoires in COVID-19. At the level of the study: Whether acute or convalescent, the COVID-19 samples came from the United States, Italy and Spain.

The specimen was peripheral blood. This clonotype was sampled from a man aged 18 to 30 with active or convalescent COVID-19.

CDR3 loop: CASSFLSPWREVVEQFF. The CDR3 DNA reads TGTGCCAGCAGCTTTTTGAGCCCATGGCGGGAGGTTGTTGAGCAGTTCTTC. The gene calls are TRBV13 and TRBJ2-1, with 8 bases identical to TRBD2. CDR3 length equals 17 residues. Germline V CDR1 and CDR2: PRHDT, FYEKMQ (reference sequence). V lost 3 bases and J lost 9; bases outside the gene matches: 16. The entire variable domain, with the rest obtained from reference TRBV13 and TRBJ2-1, is as follows: AAGVIQSPRHLIKEKRETATLKCYPIPRHDTVYWYQQGPGQDPQFLISFYEKMQSDKGSIPDRFSAQQFSDYHSELNMSSLELGDSALYFCASSFLSPWREVVEQFFGPGTRLTVL.